The 29 T cell receptor beta chains presented below share a single source sample, sequenced in a study of blood T cell repertoires in COVID-19. Some clones are missing from TCRdb's copy, which holds only in-frame ones; the method was immunoSEQ multiplex PCR. This sample yields under 400,000 clones, of which roughly 88% are seen a single time; approximately 1.8% belongs to the top ten. Sequencing was carried out using peripheral blood. The source of these receptors is a woman aged 25-40 years with COVID-19, enrolled during active disease.

The V call is TRBV4-2, the J call TRBJ1-6; D not resolved. The V end was cut by 0 bases, the J end by 7 bases, with 16 bases between. CDR1 is LGHNA and CDR2 is YNFKEQ in the germline V gene. The CDR3 runs 17 residues. DNA for the CDR3: TGTGCCAGCAGCCAAGATTACGCGGGGTCGTTGAATTCACCCCTCCACTTT. It codes for CASSQDYAGSLNSPLHF.

This clone showed up just a few times. This rearrangement joins TRBV5-1 to TRBJ2-5, with D tentatively TRBD1 (6 bases). Germline CDR1 and CDR2: SGHRS and YFSETQ. CDR3 size: 15 residues. V was clipped by 3 bases and J by 2 bases, with 14 bases between them. The CDR3 region has the DNA TGCGCCAGCAGCTCTGTCGGGCAGGGGCAAGAGACCCAGTACTTC. This translates into CASSSVGQGQETQYF. The full variable domain, completed using reference TRBV5-1 and TRBJ2-5, is KAGVTQTPRYLIKTRGQQVTLSCSPISGHRSVSWYQQTPGQGLQFLFEYFSETQRNKGNFPGRFSGRQFSNSRSEMNVSTLELGDSALYLCASSSVGQGQETQYFGPGTRLLVL.

The chain combines TRBV19 with TRBJ1-1; 9 nucleotides agree with TRBD1. Germline-derived CDR1 and CDR2 are LNHDA and SQIVND (reference sequence). The length of the CDR3 is 17 residues. Trimming cost V 8 bases and J 1 base; bases outside gene matches: 14. The CDR3 protein is CASRDRLRTGENTEAFF. Written as DNA, the CDR3 is TGTGCCAGTCGCGACCGCCTCCGGACAGGGGAGAACACTGAAGCTTTCTTT.

This clone was counted between two and nine times. This chain links TRBV7-9 with TRBJ1-1; the D is unclear. Germline-derived CDR1 and CDR2 are SEHNR and FQNEAQ (reference sequence). The CDR3 consists of 14 residues. Trimming pared 3 bases from V and 4 bases from J, leaving 12 bases between. Here the CDR3 reads CASSLAFRGTEAFF. The CDR3 nucleotides are TGTGCCAGCAGCTTGGCCTTCAGAGGCACTGAAGCTTTCTTT.

The rearrangement uses TRBV7-9 and TRBJ2-4, with TRBD2 matching 10 bases. The germline gives CDR1 SEHNR, CDR2 FQNEAQ (reference sequence). The CDR3 spans 19 residues. Unmatched junction bases numbered 9, after V lost 1 base and J lost 0 bases. The CDR3 region has the DNA TGTGCCAGCAGCTTAGGGGCTAGCGGGGGAGCCCTAGCCAAAAACATTCAGTACTTC. As protein: CASSLGASGGALAKNIQYF.

The chain combines TRBV11-2 with TRBJ1-6; possible D gene TRBD1, 6 bases. The CDR3 has 13 amino acids. CDR1 SGHAT and CDR2 FQNNGV come from the germline V gene. Between the trimmed V and J ends, which lost 5 bases and 10 bases, there was a span of 12 bases. The CDR3 reads CASSEQGESPLHF. The CDR3 region has the DNA TGTGCCAGCAGCGAACAGGGAGAATCACCCCTCCACTTT.

The rearrangement uses TRBV6-6 and TRBJ1-2, with D possibly matching TRBD1 (5 bases). Trimming cost V 5 bases and J 5 bases, with 12 bases left between them. The CDR3 contains 13 residues. The germline gives CDR1 MNHNY, CDR2 SVGAGI (reference sequence). Here the CDR3 reads CASSPQGGYGYTF. The CDR3 DNA is TGTGCCAGCAGTCCCCAGGGTGGATATGGCTACACCTTC.

This clone showed up just once. V is TRBV14 and J is TRBJ1-1, with a tentative D call TRBD1 (6 bases). In germline, CDR1 is SGHDN, CDR2 FVKESK. The CDR3 spans 14 residues. Trimming shortened V by 3 bases and J by 6 bases, and 14 bases separated the two germline ends. CDR3 protein: CASSQRVGGPEAFF. As DNA, the CDR3 is TGTGCCAGCAGCCAGCGAGTCGGGGGGCCTGAAGCTTTCTTT.

This clone appeared once. The V call is TRBV19, the J call TRBJ1-5; TRBD1 is a possible D gene (6 bases). The V and J ends lost 8 bases and 4 bases respectively, with 18 bases between them. CDR3 length: 15 residues. Germline V lookup: CDR1 LNHDA, CDR2 SQIVND (reference sequence). DNA of the CDR3: TGTGCCAGTCGTCAGGGGTTTGTTGGTAATCAGCCCCAGCATTTT. As protein: CASRQGFVGNQPQHF.

The V and J genes are TRBV19 and TRBJ1-1; 8 bases align to TRBD1. V lost 7 bases, J lost 4 bases, and 8 bases stayed unmatched. Germline CDR1 LNHDA, CDR2 SQIVND (reference sequence). CDR3 length equals 14 residues. CDR3 protein: CASTLQGASTEAFF. In DNA, the CDR3 is TGTGCCAGTACCCTTCAGGGGGCGAGCACTGAAGCTTTCTTT. Full variable domain (outside the CDR3, taken from reference TRBV19 and TRBJ1-1): DGGITQSPKYLFRKEGQNVTLSCEQNLNHDAMYWYRQDPGQGLRLIYYSQIVNDFQKGDIAEGYSVSREKKESFPLTVTSAQKNPTAFYLCASTLQGASTEAFFGQGTRLTVV.

CDR3 DNA sequence: TGTGCCTGGGACCGGCGGGACTTCCCTCGCACAAAACTGTTTTTT. This codes for CAWDRRDFPRTKLFF. This chain links TRBV30 with TRBJ1-4, with a tentative D call TRBD1 (5 bases). CDR3 length equals 15 residues. Per the germline V gene, CDR1 is GTSNPN and CDR2 is SVGIG (reference sequence). V shed 5 bases and J shed 10 bases, with 23 bases lying between them.

The chain links TRBV27 to TRBJ1-5; TRBD1 matches at 10 bases. The CDR3 extends over 15 amino acids. CDR1 and CDR2 from the germline V gene are MNHEY and SMNVEV (reference sequence). V lost 3 bases, J lost 3 bases, and 2 bases stayed unmatched. The CDR3 sequence is CASSFGTGANQPQHF. CDR3 in DNA: TGTGCCAGCAGTTTCGGGACAGGGGCCAATCAGCCCCAGCATTTT.

J is TRBJ1-6 and V is TRBV6-6; maybe TRBD1 (6 bases). Trimming removed 7 bases at V and 7 bases at J, with 17 bases between. The CDR3 extends over 15 amino acids. CDR1 and CDR2 (germline): MNHNY, SVGAGI (reference sequence). The CDR3 loop reads CASTQQGSRNSPLHF. CDR3 sequence (DNA): TGTGCCAGCACTCAGCAGGGGTCACGAAATTCACCCCTCCACTTT.

This clone was recorded only once. The rearrangement joins TRBV30 to TRBJ2-1, with TRBD1 identical over 9 bases. In germline, CDR1 is GTSNPN, CDR2 SVGIG (reference sequence). V was clipped by 1 base and J by 5 bases; unmatched bases: 9. The CDR3 loop spans 16 amino acids. Here the CDR3 DNA reads TGTGCCTGGAGTGCCCCCCGGACAGGGGTCCACAATGAGCAGTTCTTC. Translated: CAWSAPRTGVHNEQFF.

The chain uses TRBV7-2 and TRBJ2-7; 8 bases are shared with TRBD1. The CDR3 length is 14 residues. The V gene's germline CDR1 is SGHTA and CDR2 FQGNSA. J lost 7 bases, V lost 5 bases, and 10 bases had no gene match. The CDR3 is CASSADRGAREQYF. DNA for the CDR3: TGTGCCAGCAGCGCAGACAGGGGAGCTAGGGAGCAGTACTTC. The complete variable domain, with remaining parts taken from reference TRBV7-2 and TRBJ2-7, reads GAGVSQSPSNKVTEKGKDVELRCDPISGHTALYWYRQSLGQGLEFLIYFQGNSAPDKSGLPSDRFSAERTGGSVSTLTIQRTQQEDSAVYLCASSADRGAREQYFGPGTRLTVT.

The chain couples TRBV5-4 to TRBJ2-1, with D perhaps TRBD2 (5 bases). Germline V CDR1 and CDR2: SGHNT, YYREEE (reference sequence). CDR3 length: 15 amino acids. Trimming shortened V by 4 bases and J by 8 bases, and 19 bases separated the two germline ends. The CDR3 reads CASSPPPGSEDEQFF. CDR3 DNA: TGTGCCAGCAGCCCCCCCCCTGGTAGCGAAGATGAGCAGTTCTTC.

This clone was observed once. V is TRBV28 and J is TRBJ1-1, with D perhaps TRBD1 (6 bases). The CDR3 contains 15 residues. Trimming left V 4 bases short and J 1 base short, with 13 bases between. Germline CDR1 and CDR2: MDHEN and SYDVKM. The CDR3 nucleotides are TGTGCCAGCAGTTCGGACAGCTTGAGGAACACTGAAGCTTTCTTT. Translated: CASSSDSLRNTEAFF. The complete variable domain, with remaining parts taken from reference TRBV28 and TRBJ1-1, reads DVKVTQSSRYLVKRTGEKVFLECVQDMDHENMFWYRQDPGLGLRLIYFSYDVKMKEKGDIPEGYSVSREKKERFSLILESASTNQTSMYLCASSSDSLRNTEAFFGQGTRLTVV.

The chain links TRBV6-5 to TRBJ1-1; no clear D. CDR1 MNHEY and CDR2 SVGAGI come from the germline V gene. The CDR3 spans 11 residues. V was pared by 8 bases and J by 6 bases, with 10 bases between. The CDR3 sequence: CASEEGAEAFF. In DNA, the CDR3 is TGTGCCAGCGAAGAGGGTGCTGAAGCTTTCTTT.

The chain combines TRBV2 with TRBJ2-1, with TRBD2 matching over 8 bases. V lost 7 bases to trimming and J lost 13 bases; unmatched junction nucleotides: 12. Germline lookup yields CDR1 SNHLY and CDR2 FYNNEI. The CDR3 consists of 13 residues. The CDR3 sequence: CASIHGGAAEQFF. The CDR3 DNA follows: TGTGCCAGCATCCACGGGGGGGCAGCCGAACAGTTCTTC.

The rearrangement uses TRBV27 and TRBJ1-5; D perhaps matches TRBD1 (5 bases). The CDR3 is 18 residues long. V was shortened by 2 bases and J by 1 base, with 18 bases between the two germline ends. CDR1 is MNHEY, CDR2 SMNVEV, per germline (reference sequence). The CDR3 region has the DNA TGTGCCAGCAGTTTAATTTCTAGTAGCGGGGCCAGCAATCAGCCCCAGCATTTT. Residues: CASSLISSSGASNQPQHF.

V usage is TRBV11-1 and J usage is TRBJ2-5, with D possibly TRBD2 on 6 matching bases. The ends were cut back, 0 bases at V and 4 bases at J, with 12 bases in the middle. This CDR3 has 15 residues. Germline V CDR1 and CDR2: SGHAT, FQDESV (reference sequence). CDR3 sequence reads: CASSLAAGSVETQYF. CDR3 bases: TGTGCCAGCAGCTTAGCTGCCGGGAGCGTAGAGACCCAGTACTTC.

The rearrangement links TRBV11-2 to TRBJ2-7; D perhaps matches TRBD2 (6 bases). V lost 5 bases and J lost 5, with 13 bases in between. The length of the CDR3 is 13 residues. Germline V gene data show CDR1 as SGHAT and CDR2 as FQNNGV. CDR3 amino acids: CASSHFGGDEQYF. Here the CDR3 DNA reads TGTGCCAGCAGCCACTTCGGGGGAGACGAGCAGTACTTC. The full variable domain, completed using reference TRBV11-2 and TRBJ2-7, is EAGVAQSPRYKIIEKRQSVAFWCNPISGHATLYWYQQILGQGPKLLIQFQNNGVVDDSQLPKDRFSAERLKGVDSTLKIQPAKLEDSAVYLCASSHFGGDEQYFGPGTRLTVT.

The chain links TRBV6-2 or TRBV6-3 to TRBJ1-2; D gene uncertain. V lost 5 bases and J lost 3, with 7 bases in between. Germline CDR1 MNHEY, CDR2 SVGEGT. The CDR3 length is 12 residues. In DNA form, the CDR3 reads TGTGCCAGCAGTCCGGGGTACTATGGCTACACCTTC. Translating it yields CASSPGYYGYTF.

V usage is TRBV6-6 and J usage is TRBJ1-1, with D uncertain. CDR3 size: 12 residues. Germline V gene data show CDR1 as MNHNY and CDR2 as SVGAGI (reference sequence). The V gene lost 11 bases and the J gene lost 3 bases, with 13 bases spanning the gap. This chain's CDR3 is CAPGREYTEAFF. CDR3 DNA: TGTGCCCCGGGGAGGGAATACACTGAAGCTTTCTTT.

The chain recombines TRBV5-1 with TRBJ2-1, with D possibly being TRBD1 (6 bases). Germline values: CDR1 SGHRS, CDR2 YFSETQ. Trimming took off 5 bases at V and 4 bases at J, with 13 bases between the two ends. This CDR3 spans 14 amino acids. CDR3 residues: CASSRDNSYNEQFF. Here the CDR3 DNA reads TGCGCCAGCAGTCGGGACAACTCTTACAATGAGCAGTTCTTC.

This chain uses TRBV3-1 (or the pseudogene TRBV3-2) with TRBJ1-2, with 7 nucleotides matching TRBD1. Germline V gene lookup returns CDR1 LGHDT and CDR2 YNNKEL (reference sequence). V lost 2 bases to trimming and J lost 5 bases; unmatched junction nucleotides: 11. The CDR3 loop spans 16 amino acids. The CDR3 DNA sequence: TGTGCCAGCAGCCAAAAGGAGACAGGGTACCGATATGGCTACACCTTC. It yields the protein CASSQKETGYRYGYTF.

The chain has TRBV29-1 and TRBJ1-2, with 10 bases aligning to TRBD1. The CDR3 consists of 13 residues. Trimming removed 2 bases from V and 7 bases from J; junction bases left unmatched: 4. Germline V gene lookup returns CDR1 SQVTM and CDR2 ANQGSEA. The CDR3 bases are TGCAGCGTTGAACCGGGACAGGGGTCTGGCTACACCTTC. It encodes CSVEPGQGSGYTF.

V is TRBV7-2 and J is TRBJ2-5, with a tentative D call TRBD2 (6 bases). Germline V gene data show CDR1 as SGHTA and CDR2 as FQGNSA. This CDR3 spans 14 amino acids. Trimming stripped 2 bases from V and 5 bases from J, with 12 bases between. The CDR3 DNA reads as TGTGCCAGCAGCTTATGGGGGGTCGCGGAGACCCAGTACTTC. Translation: CASSLWGVAETQYF.

The V call is TRBV5-6, the J call TRBJ2-7; TRBD2 might be the D (5 bases). Germline V gives CDR1 SGHDT, CDR2 YYEEEE. The CDR3 is 13 residues long. The ends were cut back, 4 bases at V and 6 bases at J, with 14 bases in the middle. CDR3 residues: CASSPRTSPEQYF. CDR3 bases: TGTGCCAGCAGCCCTCGGACTTCTCCCGAGCAGTACTTC. The complete variable domain, with remaining parts taken from reference TRBV5-6 and TRBJ2-7, reads DAGVTQSPTHLIKTRGQQVTLRCSPKSGHDTVSWYQQALGQGPQFIFQYYEEEERQRGNFPDRFSGHQFPNYSSELNVNALLLGDSALYLCASSPRTSPEQYFGPGTRLTVT.